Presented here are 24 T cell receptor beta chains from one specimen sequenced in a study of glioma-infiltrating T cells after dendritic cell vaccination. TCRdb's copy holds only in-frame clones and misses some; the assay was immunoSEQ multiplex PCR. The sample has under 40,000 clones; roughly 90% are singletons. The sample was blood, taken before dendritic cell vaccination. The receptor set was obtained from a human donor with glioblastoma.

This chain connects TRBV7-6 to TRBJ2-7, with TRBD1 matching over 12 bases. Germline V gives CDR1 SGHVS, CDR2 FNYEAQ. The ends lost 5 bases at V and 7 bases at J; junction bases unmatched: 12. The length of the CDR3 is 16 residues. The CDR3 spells CASSSRDRGHPGEQYF. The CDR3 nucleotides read TGTGCCAGCAGCAGTCGGGACAGGGGGCACCCGGGGGAGCAGTACTTC.

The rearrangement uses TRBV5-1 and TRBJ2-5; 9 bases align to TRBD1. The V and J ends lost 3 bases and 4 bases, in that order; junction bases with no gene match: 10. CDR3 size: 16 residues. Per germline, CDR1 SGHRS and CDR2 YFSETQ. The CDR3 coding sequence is TGCGCCAGCAGCTCAAAGACCGGGACAGGGACAGAGACCCAGTACTTC. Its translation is CASSSKTGTGTETQYF.

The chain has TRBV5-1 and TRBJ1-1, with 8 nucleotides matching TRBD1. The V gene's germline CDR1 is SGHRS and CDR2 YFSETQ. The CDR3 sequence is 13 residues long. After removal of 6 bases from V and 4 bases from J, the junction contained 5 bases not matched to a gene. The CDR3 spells CASKQGVGTEAFF. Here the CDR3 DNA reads TGCGCCAGCAAACAGGGGGTCGGCACTGAAGCTTTCTTT.

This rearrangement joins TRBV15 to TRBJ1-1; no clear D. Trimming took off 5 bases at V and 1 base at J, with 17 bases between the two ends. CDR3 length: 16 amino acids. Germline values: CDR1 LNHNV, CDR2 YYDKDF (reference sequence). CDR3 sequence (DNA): TGTGCCACCAGCTCAACACTGCGGGCTAGGAACACTGAAGCTTTCTTT. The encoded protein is CATSSTLRARNTEAFF. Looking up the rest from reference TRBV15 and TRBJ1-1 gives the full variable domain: DAMVIQNPRYQVTQFGKPVTLSCSQTLNHNVMYWYQQKSSQAPKLLFHYYDKDFNNEADTPDNFQSRRPNTSFCFLDIRSPGLGDTAMYLCATSSTLRARNTEAFFGQGTRLTVV.

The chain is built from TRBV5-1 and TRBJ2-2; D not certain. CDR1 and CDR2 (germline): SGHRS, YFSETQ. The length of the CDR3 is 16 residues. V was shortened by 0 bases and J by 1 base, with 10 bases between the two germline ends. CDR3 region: CASSLAGNRNTGELFF. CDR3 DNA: TGCGCCAGCAGCTTGGCCGGTAATAGGAACACCGGGGAGCTGTTTTTT.

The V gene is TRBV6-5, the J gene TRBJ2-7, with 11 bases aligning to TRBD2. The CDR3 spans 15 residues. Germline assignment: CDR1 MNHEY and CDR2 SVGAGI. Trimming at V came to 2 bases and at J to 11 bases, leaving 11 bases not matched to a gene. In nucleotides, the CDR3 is TGTGCCAGCAGTTACGAGACTAGCGGGGAGGGGAAAAAGTACTTC. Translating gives CASSYETSGEGKKYF.

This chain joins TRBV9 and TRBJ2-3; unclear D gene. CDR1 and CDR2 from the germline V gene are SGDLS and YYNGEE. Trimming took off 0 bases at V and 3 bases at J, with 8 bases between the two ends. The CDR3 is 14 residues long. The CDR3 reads CASSVASRTDTQYF. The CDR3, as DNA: TGTGCCAGCAGCGTAGCCTCTAGGACAGATACGCAGTATTTT. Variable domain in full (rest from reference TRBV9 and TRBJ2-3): DSGVTQTPKHLITATGQRVTLRCSPRSGDLSVYWYQQSLDQGLQFLIQYYNGEERAKGNILERFSAQQFPDLHSELNLSSLELGDSALYFCASSVASRTDTQYFGPGTRLTVL.

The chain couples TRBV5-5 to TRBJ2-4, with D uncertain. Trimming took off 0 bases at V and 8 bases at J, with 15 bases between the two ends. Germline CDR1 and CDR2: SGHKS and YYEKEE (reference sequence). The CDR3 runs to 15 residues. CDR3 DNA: TGTGCCAGCAGCTTGGGTGCCGGGTCGGTGGACATTCAGTACTTC. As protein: CASSLGAGSVDIQYF.

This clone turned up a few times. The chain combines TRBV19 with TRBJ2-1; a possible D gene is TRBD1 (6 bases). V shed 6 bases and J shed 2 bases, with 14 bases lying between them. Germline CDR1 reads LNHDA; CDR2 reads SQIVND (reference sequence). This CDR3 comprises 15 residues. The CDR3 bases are TGTGCCAGTAGGGTCTCCGGGACACCCTACAATGAGCAGTTCTTC. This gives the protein CASRVSGTPYNEQFF. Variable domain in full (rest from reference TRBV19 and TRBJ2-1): DGGITQSPKYLFRKEGQNVTLSCEQNLNHDAMYWYRQDPGQGLRLIYYSQIVNDFQKGDIAEGYSVSREKKESFPLTVTSAQKNPTAFYLCASRVSGTPYNEQFFGPGTRLTVL.

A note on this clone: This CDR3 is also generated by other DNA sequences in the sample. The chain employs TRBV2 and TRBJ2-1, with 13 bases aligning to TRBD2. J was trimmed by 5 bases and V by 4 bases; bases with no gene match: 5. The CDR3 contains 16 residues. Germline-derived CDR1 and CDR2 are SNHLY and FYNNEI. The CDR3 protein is CASSGTSGGIHNEQFF. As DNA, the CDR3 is TGTGCCAGCAGTGGGACTAGCGGGGGAATCCACAATGAGCAGTTCTTC.

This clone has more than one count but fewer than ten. This chain's CDR3 is CASSSRQGFYEKLFF. The CDR3, as DNA: TGTGCCAGCAGCTCGCGACAGGGCTTTTATGAAAAACTGTTTTTT. This rearrangement joins TRBV13 to TRBJ1-4; 7 bases fit TRBD1. Germline-derived CDR1 and CDR2 are PRHDT and FYEKMQ (reference sequence). The CDR3 sequence is 15 residues long. V gave up 4 bases and J gave up 6 bases; unmatched junction bases: 8.

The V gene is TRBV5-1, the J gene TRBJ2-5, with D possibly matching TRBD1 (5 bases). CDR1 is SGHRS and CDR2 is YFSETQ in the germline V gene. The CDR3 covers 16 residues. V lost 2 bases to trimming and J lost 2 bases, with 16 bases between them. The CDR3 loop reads CASSLSGLGEQETQYF. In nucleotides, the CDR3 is TGCGCCAGCAGCTTATCGGGTCTAGGGGAACAAGAGACCCAGTACTTC. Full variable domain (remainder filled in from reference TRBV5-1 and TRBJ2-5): KAGVTQTPRYLIKTRGQQVTLSCSPISGHRSVSWYQQTPGQGLQFLFEYFSETQRNKGNFPGRFSGRQFSNSRSEMNVSTLELGDSALYLCASSLSGLGEQETQYFGPGTRLLVL.

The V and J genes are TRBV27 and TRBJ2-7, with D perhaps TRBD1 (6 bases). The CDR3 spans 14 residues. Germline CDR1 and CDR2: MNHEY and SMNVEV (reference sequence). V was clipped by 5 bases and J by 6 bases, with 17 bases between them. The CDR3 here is CASSHTPGHLEQYF. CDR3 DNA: TGTGCCAGCAGTCACACCCCGGGACACCTCGAGCAGTACTTC.

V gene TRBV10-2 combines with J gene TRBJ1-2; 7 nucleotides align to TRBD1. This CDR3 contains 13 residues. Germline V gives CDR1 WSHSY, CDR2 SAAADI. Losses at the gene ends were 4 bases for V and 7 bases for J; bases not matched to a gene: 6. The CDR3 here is CASSAGTVPGYTF. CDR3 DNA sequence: TGCGCCAGCAGTGCCGGGACAGTTCCTGGCTACACCTTC.

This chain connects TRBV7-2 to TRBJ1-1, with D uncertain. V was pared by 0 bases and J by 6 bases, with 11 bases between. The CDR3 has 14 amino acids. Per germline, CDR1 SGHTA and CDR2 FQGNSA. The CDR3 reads CASSLAITSPEAFF. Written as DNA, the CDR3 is TGTGCCAGCAGCTTAGCCATAACTAGCCCTGAAGCTTTCTTT.

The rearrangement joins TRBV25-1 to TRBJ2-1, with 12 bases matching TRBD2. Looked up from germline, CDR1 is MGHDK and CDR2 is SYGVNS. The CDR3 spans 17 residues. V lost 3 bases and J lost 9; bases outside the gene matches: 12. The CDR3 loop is CASSDVMTSGGQGEQFF. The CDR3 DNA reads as TGTGCCAGCAGTGATGTGATGACTAGCGGGGGTCAGGGTGAGCAGTTCTTC.

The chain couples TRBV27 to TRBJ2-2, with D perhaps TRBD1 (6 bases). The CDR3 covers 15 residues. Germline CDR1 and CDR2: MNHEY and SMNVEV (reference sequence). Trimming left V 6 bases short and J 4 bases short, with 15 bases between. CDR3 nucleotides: TGTGCCAGCAGACCCCGTGGGGGCCCCACCGGGGAGCTGTTTTTT. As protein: CASRPRGGPTGELFF.

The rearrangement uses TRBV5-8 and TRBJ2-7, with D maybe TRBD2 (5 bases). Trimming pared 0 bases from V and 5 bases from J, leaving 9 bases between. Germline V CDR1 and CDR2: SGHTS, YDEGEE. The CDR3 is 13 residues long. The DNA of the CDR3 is TGTGCCAGCAGCTTGGATCAGAGGGACGAGCAGTACTTC. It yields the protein CASSLDQRDEQYF.

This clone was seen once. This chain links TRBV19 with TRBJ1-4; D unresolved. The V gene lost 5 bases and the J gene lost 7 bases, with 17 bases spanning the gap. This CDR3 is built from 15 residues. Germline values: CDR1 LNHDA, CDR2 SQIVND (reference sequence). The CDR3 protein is CASSFRSLGSEKLFF. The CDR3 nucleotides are TGTGCCAGTAGTTTCCGGAGCCTTGGGTCTGAAAAACTGTTTTTT.

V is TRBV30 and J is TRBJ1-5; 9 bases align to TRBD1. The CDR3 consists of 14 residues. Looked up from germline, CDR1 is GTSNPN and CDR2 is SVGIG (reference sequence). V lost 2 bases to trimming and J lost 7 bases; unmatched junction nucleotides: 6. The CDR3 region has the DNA TGTGCCTGGAGTTCCACAGGGGGCCGGCAGCCCCAGCATTTT. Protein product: CAWSSTGGRQPQHF.

This CDR3 reads CASRPTGQSYEQYF. The CDR3 DNA sequence: TGCGCCAGCAGGCCCACGGGACAGTCCTACGAGCAGTACTTC. The chain joins TRBV10-2 to TRBJ2-7; 7 bases align to TRBD1. V lost 6 bases, J lost 1 base, and 6 bases stayed unmatched. Germline CDR1 is WSHSY and CDR2 is SAAADI. The CDR3 loop spans 14 amino acids.

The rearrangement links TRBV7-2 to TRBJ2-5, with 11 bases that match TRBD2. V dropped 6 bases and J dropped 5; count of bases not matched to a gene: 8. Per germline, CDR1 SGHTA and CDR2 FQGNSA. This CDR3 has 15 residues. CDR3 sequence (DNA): TGTGCCAGCAGTAGGGTAGCGGGGGGGCTGGAGACCCAGTACTTC. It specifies CASSRVAGGLETQYF.

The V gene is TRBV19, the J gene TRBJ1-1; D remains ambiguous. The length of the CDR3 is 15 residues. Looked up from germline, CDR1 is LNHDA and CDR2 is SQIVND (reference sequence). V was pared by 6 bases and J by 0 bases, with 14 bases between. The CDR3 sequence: CASSPLLRVNTEAFF. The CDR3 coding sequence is TGTGCCAGTAGCCCCCTTCTGAGGGTGAACACTGAAGCTTTCTTT.

Here the CDR3 reads CASSFIGGEQYF. The CDR3, as DNA: TGTGCCAGCAGCTTCATTGGCGGCGAGCAGTACTTC. The rearrangement joins TRBV7-9 to TRBJ2-7; D is unclear. The V end was cut by 3 bases, the J end by 6 bases, with 9 bases between. The CDR3 runs to 12 residues. Germline V gene lookup returns CDR1 SEHNR and CDR2 FQNEAQ (reference sequence).